This entry is about one T cell receptor beta chain. Its antigen remains unidentified. Using a J-beta primer mix together with a sample-barcoded 5' primer, a second PCR was run for about 7 to 12 cycles. TCRdb reanalysed the 5' RACE reads using MiXCR and keeps one entry per CDR3 protein. In the table there are 1.8 million or so distinct CDR3 sequences, roughly 43% of which are singletons. This sample stems from a study of blood T cells in healthy people across ages. Study-level points and caveats: TCR beta diversity, measured per million T cells, fell in a roughly linear way with age. Both higher diversity and more naive CD4+ cells marked long-lived donors when set against aged donors. Unsorted PBMCs blocked a conclusive comparison of naive and antigen-experienced cells.

The CDR3 loop spans 15 amino acids. V was pared by 6 bases and J by 4 bases, with 18 bases between. The sequenced material came from blood. The source of this sequence is a human donor in good health. The genes are TRBV12-3 or TRBV12-4 and TRBJ1-2; a possible D gene is TRBD1 (6 bases). The CDR3 DNA reads TGTGCCAGCAGACGTACCCGGGACACCAGCTATGGCTACACCTTC. The encoded protein is CASRRTRDTSYGYTF.